One and the same sample provided the 5 T cell receptor beta chains below, sequenced in a study of blood T cell repertoires in COVID-19. Clones were read by immunoSEQ multiplex PCR, and TCRdb kept only the in-frame ones, dropping some. The repertoire has fewer than 200,000 clones, approximately 80% of them found once; the top ten carry 5.2%. Specimen: PBMCs or T cells enriched from blood (not recorded which). These receptors were obtained from a woman aged 55-69 years with acute COVID-19.

This sequence joins TRBV28 and TRBJ2-5; TRBD1 aligns across 9 bases. The J segment lost 4 bases and the V segment lost 10 bases, leaving 10 bases of the junction unmatched. This CDR3 is 14 amino acids long. The germline CDR1 and CDR2 sequences are MDHEN and SYDVKM. CDR3 coding DNA: TGTGCCATTTACGGGGGACAGGGATTAGAGACCCAGTACTTC. It translates to CAIYGGQGLETQYF.

This clone was seen a single time. The chain employs TRBV2 and TRBJ2-3; 7 positions match TRBD1. Looked up from germline, CDR1 is SNHLY and CDR2 is FYNNEI. With 11 bases clipped from V and 6 bases from J, the junction kept 11 bases outside the gene matches. The CDR3 has 13 residues. This CDR3 is CAGDRVGVDTQYF. The CDR3 DNA is TGTGCCGGCGACAGGGTGGGTGTGGATACGCAGTATTTT.

The rearrangement uses TRBV9 and TRBJ1-3, with 9 positions matching TRBD1. With V trimmed by 3 bases and J by 4 bases, 8 bases remained unmatched. Germline V CDR1 and CDR2: SGDLS, YYNGEE. There are 16 residues in the CDR3. CDR3 residues: CASSATGTGSGNTIYF. The CDR3 DNA is TGTGCCAGCAGCGCGACCGGGACAGGGTCCGGAAACACCATATATTTT.

The J gene is TRBJ1-2, the V gene TRBV28, with a weak D call TRBD1 (6 bases). The CDR3 loop spans 13 amino acids. Germline V gene lookup returns CDR1 MDHEN and CDR2 SYDVKM. Trimming cost V 5 bases and J 5 bases, with 12 bases left between them. The CDR3 region is CASSGRTVYGYTF. In nucleotides, the CDR3 is TGTGCCAGCAGTGGGCGGACAGTTTATGGCTACACCTTC.

This clone was counted a single time. The chain combines TRBV9 with TRBJ2-1; D is possibly TRBD1 (6 bases). Per germline, CDR1 SGDLS and CDR2 YYNGEE. Trimming cost V 4 bases and J 1 base, with 27 bases left between them. The CDR3 runs 20 residues. The CDR3 region is CASSTRQVQGSVISYNEQFF. CDR3 DNA sequence: TGTGCCAGCAGCACACGACAGGTCCAGGGGTCAGTTATTTCCTACAATGAGCAGTTCTTC.